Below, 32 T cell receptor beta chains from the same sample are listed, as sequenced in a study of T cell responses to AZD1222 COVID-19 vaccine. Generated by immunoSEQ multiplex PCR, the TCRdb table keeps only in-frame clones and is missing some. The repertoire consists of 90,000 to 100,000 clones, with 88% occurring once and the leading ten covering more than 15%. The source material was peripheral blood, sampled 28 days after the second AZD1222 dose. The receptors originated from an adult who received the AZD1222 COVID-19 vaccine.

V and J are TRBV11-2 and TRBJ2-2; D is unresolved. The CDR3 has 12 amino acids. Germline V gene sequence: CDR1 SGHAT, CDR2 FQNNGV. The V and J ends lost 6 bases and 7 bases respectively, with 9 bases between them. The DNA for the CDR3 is TGTGCCAGCAGTTGGTCTGGCGGGGAGCTGTTTTTT. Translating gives CASSWSGGELFF.

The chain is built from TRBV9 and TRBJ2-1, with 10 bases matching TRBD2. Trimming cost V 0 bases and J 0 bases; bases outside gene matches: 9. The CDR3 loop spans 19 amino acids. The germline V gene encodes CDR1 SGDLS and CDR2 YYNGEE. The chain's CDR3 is CASSVGASGRPSSYNEQFF. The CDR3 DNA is TGTGCCAGCAGCGTAGGGGCTAGCGGGAGACCAAGCTCCTACAATGAGCAGTTCTTC.

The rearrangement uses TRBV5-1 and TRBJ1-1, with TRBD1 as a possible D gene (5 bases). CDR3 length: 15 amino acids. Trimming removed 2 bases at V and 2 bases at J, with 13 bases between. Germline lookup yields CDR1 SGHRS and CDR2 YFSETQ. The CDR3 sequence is CASSFPRGGNTEAFF. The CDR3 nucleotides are TGCGCCAGCAGCTTCCCGAGGGGTGGCAACACTGAAGCTTTCTTT.

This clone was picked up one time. CDR3: CATSRDGRGRREKLFF. CDR3 bases: TGTGCCACCAGCAGAGACGGCAGGGGGCGACGTGAAAAACTGTTTTTT. J is TRBJ1-4 and V is TRBV15, with TRBD1 matching over 8 bases. The CDR3 loop spans 16 amino acids. Germline V lookup: CDR1 LNHNV, CDR2 YYDKDF (reference sequence). V gave up 0 bases and J gave up 7 bases; unmatched junction bases: 7. Complete variable domain (other parts from reference TRBV15 and TRBJ1-4): DAMVIQNPRYQVTQFGKPVTLSCSQTLNHNVMYWYQQKSSQAPKLLFHYYDKDFNNEADTPDNFQSRRPNTSFCFLDIRSPGLGDTAMYLCATSRDGRGRREKLFFGSGTQLSVL.

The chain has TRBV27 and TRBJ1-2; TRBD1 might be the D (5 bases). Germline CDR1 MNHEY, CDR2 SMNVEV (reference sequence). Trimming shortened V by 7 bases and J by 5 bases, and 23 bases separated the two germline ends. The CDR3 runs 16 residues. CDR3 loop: CASTSATGGETYGYTF. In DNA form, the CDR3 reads TGTGCCAGCACCTCCGCCACGGGGGGTGAGACGTATGGCTACACCTTC.

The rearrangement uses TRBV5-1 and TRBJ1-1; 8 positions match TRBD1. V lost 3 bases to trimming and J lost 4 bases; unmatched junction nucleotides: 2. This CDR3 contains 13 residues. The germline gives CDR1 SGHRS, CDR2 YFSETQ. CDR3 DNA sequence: TGCGCCAGCAGCTGGGGGACAGGCACTGAAGCTTTCTTT. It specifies CASSWGTGTEAFF.

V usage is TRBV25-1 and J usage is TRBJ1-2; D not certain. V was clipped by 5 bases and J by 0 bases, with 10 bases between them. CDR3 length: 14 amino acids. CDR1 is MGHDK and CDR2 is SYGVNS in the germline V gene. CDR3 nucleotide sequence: TGTGCCAGCAGTTCAGGTCACACTAACTATGGCTACACCTTC. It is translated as CASSSGHTNYGYTF.

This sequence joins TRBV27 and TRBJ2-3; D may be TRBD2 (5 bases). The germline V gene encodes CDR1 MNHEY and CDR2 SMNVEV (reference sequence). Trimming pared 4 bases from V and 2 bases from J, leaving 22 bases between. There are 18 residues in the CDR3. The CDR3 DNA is TGTGCCAGCAGTTCCGCCCCTGTGAGCGGTCCCATCACAGATACGCAGTATTTT. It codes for CASSSAPVSGPITDTQYF.

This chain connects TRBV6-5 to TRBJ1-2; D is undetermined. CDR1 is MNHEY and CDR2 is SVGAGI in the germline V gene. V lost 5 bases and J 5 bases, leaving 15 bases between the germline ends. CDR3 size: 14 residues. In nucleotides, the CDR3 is TGTGCCAGCAGTCAGATGCGGGGTGAATATGGCTACACCTTC. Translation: CASSQMRGEYGYTF.

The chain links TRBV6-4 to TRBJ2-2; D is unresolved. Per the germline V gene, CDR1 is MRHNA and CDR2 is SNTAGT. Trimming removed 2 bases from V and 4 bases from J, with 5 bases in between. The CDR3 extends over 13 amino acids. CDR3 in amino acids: CASSDKGTGELFF. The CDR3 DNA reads TGTGCCAGCAGTGACAAGGGCACCGGGGAGCTGTTTTTT.

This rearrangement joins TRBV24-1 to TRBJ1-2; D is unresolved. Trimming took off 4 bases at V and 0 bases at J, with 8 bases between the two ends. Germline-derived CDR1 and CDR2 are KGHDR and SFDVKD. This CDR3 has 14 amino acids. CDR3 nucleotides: TGTGCCACCAGTGACAGTCTCTCTAACTATGGCTACACCTTC. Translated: CATSDSLSNYGYTF.

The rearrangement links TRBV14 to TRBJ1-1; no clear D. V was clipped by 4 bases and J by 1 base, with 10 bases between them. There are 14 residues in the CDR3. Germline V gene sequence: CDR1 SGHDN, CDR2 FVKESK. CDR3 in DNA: TGTGCCAGCAGCCTCCGGGCCGGGAACACTGAAGCTTTCTTT. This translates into CASSLRAGNTEAFF.

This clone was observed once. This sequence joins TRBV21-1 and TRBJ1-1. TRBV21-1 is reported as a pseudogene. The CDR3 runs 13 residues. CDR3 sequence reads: CASRSTGNTEAFF. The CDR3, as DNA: TGTGCCAGCCGGAGTACGGGGAACACTGAAGCTTTCTTT.

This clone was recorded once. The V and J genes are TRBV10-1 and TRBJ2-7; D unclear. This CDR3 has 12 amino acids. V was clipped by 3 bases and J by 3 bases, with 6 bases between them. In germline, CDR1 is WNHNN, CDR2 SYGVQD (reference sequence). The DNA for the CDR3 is TGCGCCAGCAGTGACTACAGCTACGAGCAGTACTTC. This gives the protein CASSDYSYEQYF.

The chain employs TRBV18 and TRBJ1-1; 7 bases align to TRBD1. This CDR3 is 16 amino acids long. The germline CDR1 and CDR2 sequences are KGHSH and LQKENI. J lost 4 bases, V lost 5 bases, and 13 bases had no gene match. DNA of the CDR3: TGTGCCAGCTCAACGGGGACGGACAGGAGGGGCACTGAAGCTTTCTTT. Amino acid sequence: CASSTGTDRRGTEAFF.

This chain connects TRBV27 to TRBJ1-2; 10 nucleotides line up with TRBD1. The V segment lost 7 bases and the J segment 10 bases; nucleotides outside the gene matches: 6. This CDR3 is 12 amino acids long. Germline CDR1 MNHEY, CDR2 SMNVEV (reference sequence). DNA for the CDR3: TGTGCCAGCAAGCGGGACAGGGGCTTCTACACCTTC. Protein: CASKRDRGFYTF.

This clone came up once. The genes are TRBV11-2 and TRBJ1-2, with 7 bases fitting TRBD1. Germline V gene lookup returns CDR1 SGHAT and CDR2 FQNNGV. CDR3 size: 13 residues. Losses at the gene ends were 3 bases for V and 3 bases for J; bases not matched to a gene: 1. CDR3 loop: CASSLTGYYGYTF. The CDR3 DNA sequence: TGTGCCAGCAGCTTGACAGGGTACTATGGCTACACCTTC.

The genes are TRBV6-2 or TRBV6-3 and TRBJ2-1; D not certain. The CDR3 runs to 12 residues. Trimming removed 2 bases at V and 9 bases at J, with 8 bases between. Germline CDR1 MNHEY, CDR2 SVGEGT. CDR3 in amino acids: CASSYGTVEQFF. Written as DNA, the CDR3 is TGTGCCAGCAGTTACGGAACCGTTGAGCAGTTCTTC.

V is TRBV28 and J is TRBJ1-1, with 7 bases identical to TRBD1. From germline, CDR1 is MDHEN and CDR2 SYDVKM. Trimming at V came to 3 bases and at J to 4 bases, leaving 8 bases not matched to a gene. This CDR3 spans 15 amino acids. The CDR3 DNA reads TGTGCCAGCAGTTTTCAGACAGGGCTTTCCACTGAAGCTTTCTTT. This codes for CASSFQTGLSTEAFF.

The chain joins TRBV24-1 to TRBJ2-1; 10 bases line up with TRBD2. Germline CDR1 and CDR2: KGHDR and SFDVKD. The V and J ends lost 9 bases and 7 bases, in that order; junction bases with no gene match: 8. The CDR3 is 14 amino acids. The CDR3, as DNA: TGTGCCACCGTCCTGGCTAGCGGGAGTAATGAGCAGTTCTTC. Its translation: CATVLASGSNEQFF.

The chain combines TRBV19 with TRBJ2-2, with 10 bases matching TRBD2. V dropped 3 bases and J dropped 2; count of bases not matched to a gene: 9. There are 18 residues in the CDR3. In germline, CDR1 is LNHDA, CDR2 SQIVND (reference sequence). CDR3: CASSMPTGLAANTGELFF. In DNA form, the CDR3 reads TGTGCCAGTAGTATGCCGACCGGACTAGCGGCAAACACCGGGGAGCTGTTTTTT.

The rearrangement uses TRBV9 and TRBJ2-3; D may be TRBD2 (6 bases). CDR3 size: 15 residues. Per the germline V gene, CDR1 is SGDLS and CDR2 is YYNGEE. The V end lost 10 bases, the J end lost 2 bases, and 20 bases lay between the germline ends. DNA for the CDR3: TGTGCCTGCTCCAGATTGGGACTTTCCACAGATACGCAGTATTTT. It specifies CACSRLGLSTDTQYF.

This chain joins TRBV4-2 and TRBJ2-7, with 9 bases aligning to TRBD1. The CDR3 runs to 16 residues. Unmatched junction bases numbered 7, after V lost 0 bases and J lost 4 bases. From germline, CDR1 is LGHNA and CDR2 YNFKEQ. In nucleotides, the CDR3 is TGTGCCAGCAGCCAAGACCCCGGGACAGGGTTGTACGAGCAGTACTTC. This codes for CASSQDPGTGLYEQYF.

The CDR3 DNA is TGTGCCAGCAGCTTGTCGGATACGCAGTATTTT. Translation: CASSLSDTQYF. The rearrangement uses TRBV5-6 and TRBJ2-3, with D uncertain. Trimming removed 1 base from V and 6 bases from J, with 3 bases in between. Germline CDR1 and CDR2: SGHDT and YYEEEE. This CDR3 contains 11 residues.

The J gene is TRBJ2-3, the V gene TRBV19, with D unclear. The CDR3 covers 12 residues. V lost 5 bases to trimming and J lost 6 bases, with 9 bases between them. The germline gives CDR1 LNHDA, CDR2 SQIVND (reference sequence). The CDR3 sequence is CASSSRTDTQYF. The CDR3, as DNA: TGTGCCAGTAGTTCCCGGACGGATACGCAGTATTTT.

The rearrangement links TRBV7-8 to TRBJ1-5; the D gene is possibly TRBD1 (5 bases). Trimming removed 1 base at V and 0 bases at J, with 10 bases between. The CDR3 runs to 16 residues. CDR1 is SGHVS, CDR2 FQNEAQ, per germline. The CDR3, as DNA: TGTGCCAGCAGCTTAGGGTCTGGGGGTAGCAATCAGCCCCAGCATTTT. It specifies CASSLGSGGSNQPQHF.

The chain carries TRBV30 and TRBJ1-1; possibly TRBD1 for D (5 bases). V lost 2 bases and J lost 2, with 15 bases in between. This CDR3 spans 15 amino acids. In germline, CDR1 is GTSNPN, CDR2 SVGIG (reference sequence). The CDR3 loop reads CAWSNLGQGNTEAFF. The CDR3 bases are TGTGCCTGGAGTAATTTAGGGCAGGGAAACACTGAAGCTTTCTTT.

This CDR3 is CASNKMNLPLEAFF. The CDR3 coding sequence is TGTGCCAGCAACAAAATGAACTTACCCCTTGAAGCTTTCTTT. The chain has TRBV28 and TRBJ1-1; D uncertain. Deletions cut 7 bases from V and 7 bases from J, with 19 bases between. The germline V gene encodes CDR1 MDHEN and CDR2 SYDVKM. The length of the CDR3 is 14 residues.

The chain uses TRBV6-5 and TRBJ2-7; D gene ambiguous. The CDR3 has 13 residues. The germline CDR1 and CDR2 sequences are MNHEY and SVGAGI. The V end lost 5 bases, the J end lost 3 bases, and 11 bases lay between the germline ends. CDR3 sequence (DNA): TGTGCCAGCAGTAGGTTACGGAACTACGAGCAGTACTTC. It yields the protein CASSRLRNYEQYF.

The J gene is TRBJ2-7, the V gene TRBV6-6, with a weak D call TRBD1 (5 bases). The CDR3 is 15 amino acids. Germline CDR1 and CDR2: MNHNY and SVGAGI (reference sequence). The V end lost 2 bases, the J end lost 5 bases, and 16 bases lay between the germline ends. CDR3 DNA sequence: TGTGCCAGCAGTTACGGGGCTACCCTAAGCCACGAGCAGTACTTC. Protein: CASSYGATLSHEQYF.

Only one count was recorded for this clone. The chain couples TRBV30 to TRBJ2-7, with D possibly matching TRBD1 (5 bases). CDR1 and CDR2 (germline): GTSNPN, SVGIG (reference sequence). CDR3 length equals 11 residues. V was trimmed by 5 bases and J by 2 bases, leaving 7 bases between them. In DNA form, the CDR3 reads TGTGCCTGGCAGGGTACCTACGAGCAGTACTTC. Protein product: CAWQGTYEQYF.

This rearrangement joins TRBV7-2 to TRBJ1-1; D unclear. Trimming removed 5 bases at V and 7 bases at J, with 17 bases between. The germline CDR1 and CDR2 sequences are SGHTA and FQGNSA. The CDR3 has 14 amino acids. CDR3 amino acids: CASSLSYGPSEAFF. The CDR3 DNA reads TGTGCCAGCAGCCTCTCTTACGGGCCGAGTGAAGCTTTCTTT.